The next 8 T cell receptor beta chains were all read from a single sample in a study of monozygotic twins with inflammatory bowel disease. TCRdb re-called the 5' RACE reads and catalogs CDR3 proteins one per entry, DNA excluded. The sample includes 300,000 to 450,000 distinct CDR3 sequences. Specimen: blood. The source is a human donor with ulcerative colitis or Crohn's disease, or a healthy co-twin of an affected twin (not recorded which).

This rearrangement joins TRBV4-3 to TRBJ2-7. CDR1 is LGHNA and CDR2 is YSLEER in the germline V gene. The CDR3 has 13 residues. CDR3 amino acids: CASSQDMAQLQYF.

The chain has TRBV20-1 and TRBJ2-3; TCRdb's D call of TRBD1 is untestable without DNA. Germline CDR1 DFQATT, CDR2 SNEGSKA (reference sequence). This CDR3 region has 14 residues. CDR3 amino acids: CSVGGGPSTDTQYF.

The chain couples TRBV4-2 to TRBJ2-1. Germline CDR1 LGHNA, CDR2 YNFKEQ. This CDR3 comprises 16 residues. CDR3 amino acids: CASSQEGQGSYNEQFF.

The chain links TRBV5-1 to TRBJ2-1; TCRdb returns TRBD1, unconfirmable since there is no DNA. CDR1 and CDR2 (germline): SGHRS, YFSETQ. CDR3 length: 15 residues. The CDR3 loop is CASSLTGTEYNEQFF. Variable domain in full (rest from reference TRBV5-1 and TRBJ2-1): KAGVTQTPRYLIKTRGQQVTLSCSPISGHRSVSWYQQTPGQGLQFLFEYFSETQRNKGNFPGRFSGRQFSNSRSEMNVSTLELGDSALYLCASSLTGTEYNEQFFGPGTRLTVL.

This chain uses TRBV10-2 with TRBJ2-3; TCRdb reports TRBD1, a call that lacks DNA to check it against. The CDR3 consists of 16 residues. CDR1 and CDR2 (germline): WSHSY, SAAADI. The CDR3 protein is CASSESSGGFTDTQYF.

The chain uses TRBV4-1 and TRBJ2-1; TCRdb gives TRBD2 as the D gene, but with no DNA this cannot be confirmed. This CDR3 spans 17 amino acids. Per germline, CDR1 MGHRA and CDR2 YSYEKL. CDR3 sequence: CASSPLRGSSSYNEQFF.

J is TRBJ2-1 and V is TRBV20-1; TCRdb lists TRBD2, though no DNA is available to test this call. The CDR3 totals 14 residues. Germline CDR1 is DFQATT and CDR2 is SNEGSKA (reference sequence). The CDR3 loop is CSADVPGLHNEQFF.

The gene calls are TRBV6-5 and TRBJ1-3; with no DNA, the TCRdb D assignment of TRBD1 cannot be verified. The germline CDR1 and CDR2 sequences are MNHEY and SVGAGI. This CDR3 has 16 amino acids. The CDR3 sequence is CASSYSGTGSGNTIYF.